A selection of T cell receptor beta chains follows, all from one sample in a study of blood T cell repertoires in COVID-19. Only in-frame clones appear in the TCRdb table, and some are missing; sequencing was by immunoSEQ multiplex PCR. The sample lists about 280,000 clones, approximately 81% occurring once. The sequencing sample was made of PBMCs or T cells enriched from blood (not recorded which). The receptors were sampled from a woman aged 50 to 60 who had recovered from COVID-19. Both conserved end residues are part of each CDR3. D genes are given only for firm matches. Only part of the rows carry a size: once, few, many, or a class if the clone is expanded.

size | D | J | V | length | CDR3 | DNA
NA | TRBD1 | TRBJ1-5 | TRBV5-1 | 15 | CASSPDQGGNQPQHF | TGCGCCAGCAGCCCAGACCAGGGGGGCAATCAGCCCCAGCATTTT
NA | NA | TRBJ1-1 | TRBV28 | 13 | CASSFPPGQEAFF | TGTGCCAGCAGTTTCCCTCCGGGACAAGAAGCTTTCTTT
NA | NA | TRBJ2-3 | TRBV27 | 14 | CASSSVDRRDTQYF | TGTGCCAGCAGTTCCGTGGACAGACGCGATACGCAGTATTTT
NA | NA | TRBJ1-1 | TRBV11-2 | 11 | CASSEALQAFF | TGTGCCAGCAGTGAGGCTCTCCAGGCTTTCTTT
NA | NA | TRBJ1-5 | TRBV28 | 14 | CASRGGVLNQPQHF | TGTGCCAGCAGGGGGGGGGTTCTTAATCAGCCCCAGCATTTT
NA | NA | TRBJ1-3 | TRBV15 | 16 | CATSRVGTDPGNTIYF | TGTGCCACCAGCAGAGTTGGGACTGACCCTGGAAACACCATATATTTT
NA | TRBD1 | TRBJ1-3 | TRBV11-3 | 13 | CASSHRGGNTIYF | TGTGCCAGCAGCCACAGGGGTGGAAACACCATATATTTT
NA | NA | TRBJ1-1 | TRBV2 | 17 | CASSASLGSGTDTEAFF | TGTGCCAGCAGTGCGTCCTTGGGGTCGGGAACGGACACTGAAGCTTTCTTT
NA | TRBD2 | TRBJ2-3 | TRBV5-1 | 15 | CASSTYSGGTDTQYF | TGCGCCAGCAGCACTTATAGCGGGGGCACAGATACGCAGTATTTT
NA | NA | TRBJ2-3 | TRBV9 | 14 | CASSGDSWGDTQYF | TGTGCCAGCAGCGGGGACTCCTGGGGGGATACGCAGTATTTT
NA | TRBD2 | TRBJ2-1 | TRBV7-9 | 17 | CASSSGLAGTSYNEQFF | TGTGCCAGCAGCTCCGGACTAGCGGGGACCTCCTACAATGAGCAGTTCTTC
NA | NA | TRBJ2-2 | TRBV5-4 | 15 | CASSLGLTNTGELFF | TGTGCCAGCAGCCTCGGACTAACGAACACCGGGGAGCTGTTTTTT
NA | NA | TRBJ1-2 | TRBV29-1 | 12 | CSVGYATQGYTF | TGCAGCGTTGGTTACGCTACGCAAGGCTACACCTTC
many | NA | TRBJ1-5 | TRBV4-2 | 13 | CASSQDLYQPQHF | TGTGCCAGCAGCCAAGATTTATATCAGCCCCAGCATTTT
NA | TRBD1 | TRBJ1-2 | TRBV29-1 | 15 | CSVDTPGTGSYGYTF | TGCAGCGTTGACACCCCAGGGACAGGGTCGTACGGCTACACCTTC
NA | NA | TRBJ2-1 | TRBV19 | 15 | CASSIREVGVNEQFF | TGTGCCAGTAGTATTCGGGAAGTCGGGGTTAATGAGCAGTTCTTC
once | NA | TRBJ1-5 | TRBV7-9 | 14 | CASSRDYGGQPQHF | TGTGCCAGCAGCCGAGACTACGGGGGTCAGCCCCAGCATTTT
NA | NA | TRBJ1-2 | TRBV2 | 13 | CANSKGVNYGYTF | TGTGCCAACTCCAAGGGAGTTAACTATGGCTACACCTTC
NA | NA | TRBJ1-5 | TRBV5-6 | 14 | CASSFGDTGQPQHF | TGTGCCAGCAGCTTCGGGGACACGGGACAGCCCCAGCATTTT
NA | TRBD1 | TRBJ1-5 | TRBV28 | 14 | CASSINRGHQPQHF | TGTGCCAGCAGCATAAACAGGGGCCATCAGCCCCAGCATTTT
NA | NA | TRBJ1-5 | TRBV30 | 15 | CAWSQGTGGNQPQHF | TGTGCCTGGAGTCAAGGGACTGGCGGGAATCAGCCCCAGCATTTT
NA | NA | TRBJ1-1 | TRBV24-1 | 13 | CATSETGNTEAFF | TGTGCCACCAGTGAGACAGGGAACACTGAAGCTTTCTTT
NA | TRBD2 | TRBJ2-7 | TRBV4-2 | 16 | CASSQGGSGREYEQYF | TGTGCCAGCAGCCAAGGGGGTAGCGGGAGGGAATACGAGCAGTACTTC
NA | TRBD1 | TRBJ2-5 | TRBV19 | 13 | CASMGQNQETQYF | TGTGCCAGTATGGGACAGAACCAAGAGACCCAGTACTTC
NA | TRBD2 | TRBJ2-1 | TRBV6-5 | 14 | CASRPGLAYNEQFF | TGTGCCAGCAGGCCGGGACTAGCGTACAATGAGCAGTTCTTC
NA | NA | TRBJ2-2 | TRBV13 | 20 | CASSFGDRVIAGANTGELFF | TGTGCCAGCAGCTTCGGGGACAGGGTAATAGCGGGGGCCAACACCGGGGAGCTGTTTTTT
NA | TRBD1 | TRBJ1-4 | TRBV25-1 | 15 | CASSRAGTGVEKLFF | TGTGCCAGCAGTCGAGCCGGGACAGGTGTTGAAAAACTGTTTTTT
NA | TRBD1 | TRBJ1-1 | TRBV5-4 | 14 | CASRLDRGTAEAFF | TGTGCCAGCAGACTGGACAGGGGAACCGCTGAAGCTTTCTTT
once | NA | TRBJ2-5 | TRBV6-2/TRBV6-3 | 14 | CASSYWGRQETQYF | TGTGCCAGCAGTTACTGGGGGCGGCAAGAGACCCAGTACTTC
NA | NA | TRBJ1-3 | TRBV5-4 | 13 | CASSRGSGNTIYF | TGTGCCAGCAGCCGGGGCTCTGGAAACACCATATATTTT
NA | TRBD1 | TRBJ1-1 | TRBV7-8 | 13 | CASSLGQAYEAFF | TGTGCCAGCAGCTTGGGACAGGCATATGAAGCTTTCTTT
NA | NA | TRBJ2-3 | TRBV24-1 | 16 | CATSDPGGKWTDTQYF | TGTGCCACCAGTGACCCTGGGGGGAAATGGACAGATACGCAGTATTTT
NA | NA | TRBJ1-4 | TRBV7-9 | 15 | CASTPGGGNNEKLFF | TGTGCCAGCACCCCAGGCGGGGGCAATAATGAAAAACTGTTTTTT
once | TRBD2 | TRBJ2-1 | TRBV30 | 15 | CAWFPSGAPYNEQFF | TGTGCCTGGTTCCCTAGCGGGGCTCCCTACAATGAGCAGTTCTTC
NA | TRBD2 | TRBJ2-6 | TRBV25-1 | 18 | CASRSRAGLPSGANVLTF | TGTGCCAGCAGATCCCGAGCGGGACTACCATCTGGGGCCAACGTCCTGACTTTC
NA | NA | TRBJ1-1 | TRBV12-3/TRBV12-4 | 13 | CASSSGPGSEAFF | TGTGCCAGCAGTTCGGGCCCAGGGTCTGAAGCTTTCTTT
few | NA | TRBJ2-3 | TRBV11-3 | 16 | CASSLGAGLSTDTQYF | TGTGCCAGCAGCTTAGGGGCAGGGCTCAGCACAGATACGCAGTATTTT
NA | NA | TRBJ1-2 | TRBV7-6 | 15 | CASSSATDSNYGYTF | TGTGCCAGCAGCTCGGCCACAGATTCCAACTATGGCTACACCTTC
NA | NA | TRBJ2-2 | TRBV25-1 | 15 | CASSEYAGITGELFF | TGTGCCAGCAGTGAATACGCGGGGATCACCGGGGAGCTGTTTTTT
NA | TRBD1 | TRBJ1-6 | TRBV27 | 15 | CASKLTGQINSPLHF | TGTGCCAGCAAGCTGACGGGACAGATTAATTCACCCCTCCACTTT
NA | NA | TRBJ2-7 | TRBV5-1 | 14 | CASSPFDRLYEQYF | TGCGCCAGCAGCCCCTTTGACAGACTCTACGAGCAGTACTTC
NA | TRBD1 | TRBJ1-1 | TRBV7-9 | 14 | CASSLAGQGLVAFF | TGTGCCAGCAGCTTAGCGGGACAGGGGTTAGTAGCTTTCTTT
NA | NA | TRBJ2-7 | TRBV11-2 | 15 | CASRFPATGAYEQYF | TGTGCCAGCAGATTCCCCGCGACAGGCGCCTACGAGCAGTACTTC
NA | NA | TRBJ2-2 | TRBV9 | 15 | CASSGLSLNTGELFF | TGTGCCAGCAGCGGACTATCTCTGAACACCGGGGAGCTGTTTTTT
NA | TRBD1 | TRBJ2-7 | TRBV5-4 | 15 | CASSYRDRGKYEQYF | TGTGCCAGCAGCTACCGGGACAGGGGGAAATACGAGCAGTACTTC